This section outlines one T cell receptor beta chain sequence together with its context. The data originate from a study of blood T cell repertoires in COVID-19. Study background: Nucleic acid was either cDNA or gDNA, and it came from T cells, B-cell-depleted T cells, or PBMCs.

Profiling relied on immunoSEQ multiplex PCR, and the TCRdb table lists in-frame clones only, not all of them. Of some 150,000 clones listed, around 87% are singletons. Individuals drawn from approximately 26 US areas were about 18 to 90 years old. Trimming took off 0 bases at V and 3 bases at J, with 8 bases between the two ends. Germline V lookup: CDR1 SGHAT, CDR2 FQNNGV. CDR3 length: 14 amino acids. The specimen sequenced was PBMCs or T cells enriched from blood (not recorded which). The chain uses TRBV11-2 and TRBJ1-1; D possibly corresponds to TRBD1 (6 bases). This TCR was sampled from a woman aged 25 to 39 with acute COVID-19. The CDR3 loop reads CASSLEGAYTEAFF. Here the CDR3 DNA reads TGTGCCAGCAGCTTAGAGGGGGCGTACACTGAAGCTTTCTTT. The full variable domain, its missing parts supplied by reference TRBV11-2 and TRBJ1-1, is EAGVAQSPRYKIIEKRQSVAFWCNPISGHATLYWYQQILGQGPKLLIQFQNNGVVDDSQLPKDRFSAERLKGVDSTLKIQPAKLEDSAVYLCASSLEGAYTEAFFGQGTRLTVV.